These 8 T cell receptor beta chains were all obtained from the same sample, sequenced in a study of blood T cell repertoires in COVID-19. Repertoires were generated with immunoSEQ multiplex PCR, while TCRdb's copy carries only in-frame clones and drops some. This sample carries around 200,000 clones, 70% to 90% of them seen once, and the ten largest clones take about 10%. The sample comprised peripheral blood. The receptors derive from a woman of 80 years or more with acute or convalescent COVID-19.

CDR3: CASSLGPSGEQYF. For the CDR3, the DNA is TGTGCCAGCAGCCTGGGCCCTTCTGGCGAGCAGTACTTC. The V gene is TRBV7-3, the J gene TRBJ2-7; D call uncertain. This CDR3 is 13 amino acids long. Germline CDR1 SGHTA, CDR2 FQGTGA. V was shortened by 5 bases and J by 6 bases, with 14 bases between the two germline ends.

The chain couples TRBV19 to TRBJ2-5; 9 bases align to TRBD1. Germline lookup yields CDR1 LNHDA and CDR2 SQIVND (reference sequence). The CDR3 contains 16 residues. V gave up 6 bases and J gave up 5 bases; unmatched junction bases: 13. CDR3 in DNA: TGTGCCAGTAGCCGTCGTGGGACAGGGAGTGCGGAGACCCAGTACTTC. Translation: CASSRRGTGSAETQYF.

The chain recombines TRBV4-3 with TRBJ1-2, with 8 bases matching TRBD1. The CDR3 has 15 amino acids. The germline CDR1 and CDR2 sequences are LGHNA and YSLEER. Unmatched junction bases numbered 4, after V lost 4 bases and J lost 0 bases. The CDR3 sequence is CASSPRQGTNYGYTF. The CDR3 region has the DNA TGCGCCAGCAGCCCCCGACAGGGGACTAACTATGGCTACACCTTC.

The rearrangement uses TRBV6-5 and TRBJ1-4; no reliable D call. The V gene lost 2 bases and the J gene lost 4 bases, with 11 bases spanning the gap. The CDR3 runs 15 residues. CDR1 and CDR2 (germline): MNHEY, SVGAGI. The CDR3 DNA is TGTGCCAGCAGTTACGGTGGCAGAAGTAATGAAAAACTGTTTTTT. Amino acid sequence: CASSYGGRSNEKLFF.

The chain is built from TRBV5-1 and TRBJ1-2, with 8 bases lining up with TRBD1. CDR3 size: 13 residues. The ends lost 3 bases at V and 5 bases at J; junction bases unmatched: 3. CDR1 and CDR2 from the germline V gene are SGHRS and YFSETQ. The chain's CDR3 is CASSSDRVYGYTF. Written as DNA, the CDR3 is TGCGCCAGCAGCTCGGACAGGGTTTATGGCTACACCTTC.

The V and J genes are TRBV6-6 and TRBJ1-2; D not certain. V gave up 0 bases and J gave up 0 bases, with 8 bases separating them. Germline V gene lookup returns CDR1 MNHNY and CDR2 SVGAGI (reference sequence). This CDR3 region has 15 residues. This CDR3 reads CASSYSGGSNYGYTF. The CDR3 nucleotides read TGTGCCAGCAGTTACTCGGGAGGATCTAACTATGGCTACACCTTC.

The sample holds a few counts of this clone. CDR3: CASSYSASGGKQYF. In nucleotides, the CDR3 is TGTGCCAGCAGTTACTCGGCTAGCGGGGGAAAGCAGTACTTC. The chain combines TRBV6-2 or TRBV6-3 with TRBJ2-7; 10 bases are a match to TRBD2. CDR1 and CDR2 from the germline V gene are MNHEY and SVGEGT. This CDR3 has 14 residues. Trimming removed 0 bases from V and 8 bases from J; junction bases left unmatched: 4.

This chain connects TRBV4-1 to TRBJ2-5; D is unresolved. Germline CDR1 MGHRA, CDR2 YSYEKL. This CDR3 has 13 amino acids. The V end was cut by 1 base, the J end by 2 bases, with 5 bases between. The chain's CDR3 is CASSQVLQETQYF. In DNA, the CDR3 is TGCGCCAGCAGCCAAGTTCTTCAAGAGACCCAGTACTTC.